This TCR beta chain was documented in a study of blood T cell repertoires in COVID-19. Study-wide context: From T cells, B-cell-depleted T cells, or PBMCs came the material, which was cDNA or gDNA.

TCRdb keeps only in-frame clones here, not all; method: immunoSEQ multiplex PCR. The table has fewer than 250,000 clones, 80% to 90% seen once. The source is a woman aged 70 to 79 with acute or convalescent COVID-19. Sequencing was carried out using peripheral blood.

Written as DNA, the CDR3 is TGTGCCAGCAGCTTGGCCGCGGGACCCTATGGCTACACCTTC. The encoded protein is CASSLAAGPYGYTF. V gene TRBV5-4 combines with J gene TRBJ1-2, with D perhaps matching TRBD1 (5 bases). V gave up 0 bases and J gave up 4 bases, with 10 bases separating them. Germline values: CDR1 SGHNT, CDR2 YYREEE (reference sequence). The CDR3 consists of 14 residues.